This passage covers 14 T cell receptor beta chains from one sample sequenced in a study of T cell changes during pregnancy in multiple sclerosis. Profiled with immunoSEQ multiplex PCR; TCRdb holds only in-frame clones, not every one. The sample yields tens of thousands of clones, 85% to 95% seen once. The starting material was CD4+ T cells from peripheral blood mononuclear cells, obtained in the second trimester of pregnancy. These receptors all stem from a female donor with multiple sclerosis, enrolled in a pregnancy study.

CDR3 protein: CASSEGPRETQYF. CDR3 DNA: TGTGCCAGCAGTGAAGGGCCCCGAGAGACCCAGTACTTC. V gene TRBV6-1 combines with J gene TRBJ2-5; D is ambiguous. The V gene lost 1 base and the J gene lost 4 bases, with 7 bases spanning the gap. The CDR3 extends over 13 amino acids. Germline V lookup: CDR1 MNHNS, CDR2 SASEGT.

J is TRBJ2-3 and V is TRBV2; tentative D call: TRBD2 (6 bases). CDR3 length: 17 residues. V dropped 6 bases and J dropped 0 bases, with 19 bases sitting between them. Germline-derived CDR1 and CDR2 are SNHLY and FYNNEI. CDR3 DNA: TGTGCCAGCAGCGCCACTTTTTTGGGGGGAAGCACAGATACGCAGTATTTT. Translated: CASSATFLGGSTDTQYF.

CDR3: CAWSVRTSTYEQYF. For the CDR3, the DNA is TGTGCCTGGAGTGTAAGGACATCCACCTACGAGCAGTACTTC. The V and J genes are TRBV30 and TRBJ2-7, with a tentative D call TRBD1 (5 bases). With 0 bases removed from V and 2 bases from J, the gap between germline ends came to 11 bases. The CDR3 has 14 residues. Germline loops: CDR1 GTSNPN, CDR2 SVGIG (reference sequence).

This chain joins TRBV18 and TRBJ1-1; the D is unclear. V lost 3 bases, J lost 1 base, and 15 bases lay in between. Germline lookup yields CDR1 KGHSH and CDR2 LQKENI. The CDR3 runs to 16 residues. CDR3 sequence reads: CASSPALSAGNTEAFF. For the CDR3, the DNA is TGTGCCAGCTCACCGGCTCTCTCGGCAGGGAACACTGAAGCTTTCTTT.

The CDR3 coding sequence is TGTGCCAGCAGCAGCGACATCGCCGGGACCCAGTACTTC. Translated: CASSSDIAGTQYF. The J gene is TRBJ2-5, the V gene TRBV21-1; the table's D call, TRBD1, was not checked against the DNA. TRBV21-1 is flagged as a pseudogene. The CDR3 length is 13 residues.

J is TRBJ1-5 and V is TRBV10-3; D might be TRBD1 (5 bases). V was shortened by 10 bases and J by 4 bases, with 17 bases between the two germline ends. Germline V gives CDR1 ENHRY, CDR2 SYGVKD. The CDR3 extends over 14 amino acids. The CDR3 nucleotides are TGTGCCACCTCGTTGGGTGGACATAATCAGCCCCAGCATTTT. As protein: CATSLGGHNQPQHF.

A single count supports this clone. The CDR3 loop reads CASSARGQGLYGYTF. Here the CDR3 DNA reads TGTGCCAGCAGTGCCAGGGGACAGGGCCTCTATGGCTACACCTTC. The V gene is TRBV6-5, the J gene TRBJ1-2; 9 nucleotides line up with TRBD1. The CDR3 has 15 amino acids. Trimming cost V 5 bases and J 4 bases; bases outside gene matches: 8. Germline assignment: CDR1 MNHEY and CDR2 SVGAGI.

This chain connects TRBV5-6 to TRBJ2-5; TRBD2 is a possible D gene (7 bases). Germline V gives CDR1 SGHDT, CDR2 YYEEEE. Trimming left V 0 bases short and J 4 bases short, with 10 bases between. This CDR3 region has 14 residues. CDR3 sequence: CASSLGGGLETQYF. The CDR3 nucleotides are TGTGCCAGCAGCTTGGGCGGGGGCCTAGAGACCCAGTACTTC.

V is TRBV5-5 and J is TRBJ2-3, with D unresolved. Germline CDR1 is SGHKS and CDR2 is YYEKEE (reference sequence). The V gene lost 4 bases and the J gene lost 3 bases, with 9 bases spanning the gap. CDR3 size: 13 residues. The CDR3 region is CASSGLPTDTQYF. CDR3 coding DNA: TGTGCCAGCAGCGGGCTCCCGACAGATACGCAGTATTTT. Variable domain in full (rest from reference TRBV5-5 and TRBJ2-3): DAGVTQSPTHLIKTRGQQVTLRCSPISGHKSVSWYQQVLGQGPQFIFQYYEKEERGRGNFPDRFSARQFPNYSSELNVNALLLGDSALYLCASSGLPTDTQYFGPGTRLTVL.

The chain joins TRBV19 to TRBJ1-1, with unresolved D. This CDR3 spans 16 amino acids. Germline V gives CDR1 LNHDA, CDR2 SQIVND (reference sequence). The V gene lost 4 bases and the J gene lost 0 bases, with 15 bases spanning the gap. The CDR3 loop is CASSNRSGIMNTEAFF. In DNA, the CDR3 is TGTGCCAGTAGTAACCGATCCGGGATAATGAACACTGAAGCTTTCTTT. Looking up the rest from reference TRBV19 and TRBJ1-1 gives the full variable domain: DGGITQSPKYLFRKEGQNVTLSCEQNLNHDAMYWYRQDPGQGLRLIYYSQIVNDFQKGDIAEGYSVSREKKESFPLTVTSAQKNPTAFYLCASSNRSGIMNTEAFFGQGTRLTVV.

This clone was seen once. The CDR3: CASSPPLNTEAFF. CDR3 in DNA: TGTGCCAGCTCACCCCCTCTTAACACTGAAGCTTTCTTT. The gene calls are TRBV18 and TRBJ1-1, with D unresolved. CDR3 length: 13 amino acids. Germline CDR1 and CDR2: KGHSH and LQKENI. V was pared by 3 bases and J by 2 bases, with 7 bases between.

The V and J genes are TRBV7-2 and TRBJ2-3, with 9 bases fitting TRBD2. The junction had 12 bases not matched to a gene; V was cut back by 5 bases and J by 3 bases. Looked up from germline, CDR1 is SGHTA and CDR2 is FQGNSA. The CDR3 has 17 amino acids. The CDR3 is CASSPALSGGGTDTQYF. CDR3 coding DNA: TGTGCCAGCAGCCCAGCCCTTAGCGGGGGAGGGACAGATACGCAGTATTTT. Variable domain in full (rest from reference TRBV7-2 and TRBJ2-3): GAGVSQSPSNKVTEKGKDVELRCDPISGHTALYWYRQSLGQGLEFLIYFQGNSAPDKSGLPSDRFSAERTGGSVSTLTIQRTQQEDSAVYLCASSPALSGGGTDTQYFGPGTRLTVL.

This chain's CDR3 is CASSAPDRGRQFF. The CDR3 DNA reads as TGTGCCAGCAGCGCGCCGGACAGGGGCAGGCAGTTCTTC. The chain combines TRBV7-3 with TRBJ2-1; 9 bases map to TRBD1. Germline lookup yields CDR1 SGHTA and CDR2 FQGTGA. The CDR3 spans 13 residues. The trim removed 5 bases at V and 12 bases at J, leaving 8 bases unmatched.

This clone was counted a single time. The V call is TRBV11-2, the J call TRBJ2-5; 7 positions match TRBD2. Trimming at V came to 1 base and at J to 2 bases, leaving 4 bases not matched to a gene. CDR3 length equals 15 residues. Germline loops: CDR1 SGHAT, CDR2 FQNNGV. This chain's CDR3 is CASSLALAVQETQYF. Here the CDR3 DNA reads TGTGCCAGCAGCTTAGCGCTAGCGGTTCAAGAGACCCAGTACTTC.